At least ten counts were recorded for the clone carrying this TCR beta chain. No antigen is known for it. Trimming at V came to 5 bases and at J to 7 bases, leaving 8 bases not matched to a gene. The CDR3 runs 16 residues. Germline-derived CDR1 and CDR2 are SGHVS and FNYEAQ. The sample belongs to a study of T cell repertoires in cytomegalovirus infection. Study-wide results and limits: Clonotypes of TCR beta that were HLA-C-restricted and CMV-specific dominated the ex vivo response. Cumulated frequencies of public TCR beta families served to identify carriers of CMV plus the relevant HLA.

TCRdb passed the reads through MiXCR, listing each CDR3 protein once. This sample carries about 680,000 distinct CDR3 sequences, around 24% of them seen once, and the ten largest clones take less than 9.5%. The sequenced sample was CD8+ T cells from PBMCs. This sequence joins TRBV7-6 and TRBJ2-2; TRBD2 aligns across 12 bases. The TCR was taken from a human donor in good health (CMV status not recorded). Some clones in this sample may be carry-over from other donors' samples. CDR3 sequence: CASSLTSGGRGGELFF. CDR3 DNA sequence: TGTGCCAGCAGCCTGACTAGCGGGGGACGGGGCGGGGAGCTGTTTTTT.